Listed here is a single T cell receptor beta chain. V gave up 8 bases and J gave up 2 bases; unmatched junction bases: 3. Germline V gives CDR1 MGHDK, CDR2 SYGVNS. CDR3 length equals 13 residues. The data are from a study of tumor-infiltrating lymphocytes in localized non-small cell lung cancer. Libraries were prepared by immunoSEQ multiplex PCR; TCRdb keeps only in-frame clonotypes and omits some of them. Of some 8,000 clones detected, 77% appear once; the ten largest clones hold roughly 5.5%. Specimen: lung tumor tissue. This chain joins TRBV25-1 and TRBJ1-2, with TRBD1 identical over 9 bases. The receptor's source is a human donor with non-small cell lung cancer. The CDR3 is CASGTGPNYGYTF. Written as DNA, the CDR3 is TGTGCCAGCGGGACAGGGCCGAACTATGGCTACACCTTC.